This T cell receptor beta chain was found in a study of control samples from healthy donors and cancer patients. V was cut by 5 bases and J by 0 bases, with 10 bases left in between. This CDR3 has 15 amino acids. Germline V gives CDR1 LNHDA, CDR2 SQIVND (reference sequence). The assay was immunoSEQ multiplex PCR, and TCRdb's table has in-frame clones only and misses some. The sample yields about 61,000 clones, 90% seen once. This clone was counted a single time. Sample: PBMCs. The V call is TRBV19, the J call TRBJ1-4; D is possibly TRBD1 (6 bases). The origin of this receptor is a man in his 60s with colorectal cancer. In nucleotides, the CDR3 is TGTGCCAGTAGTCTAGGACAGACAACTAATGAAAAACTGTTTTTT. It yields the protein CASSLGQTTNEKLFF.